The next 27 T cell receptor beta chains were all read from a single sample in a study of CD8 T cell repertoires and HIV-1 epitope variants. Assay used: immunoSEQ multiplex PCR; TCRdb lists only in-frame clones, some missing. This sample carries under 100,000 clones, roughly four fifths of them seen once, and the ten largest clones take around 25%. The material sequenced was uncultured baseline CD8+ T cells from peripheral blood mononuclear cells (PBMCs). The receptor set was obtained from a male donor with HIV.

The rearrangement links TRBV7-2 to TRBJ1-2; 7 bases match TRBD1. Germline V gives CDR1 SGHTA, CDR2 FQGNSA. V was pared by 5 bases and J by 8 bases, with 8 bases of the junction left unmatched. This CDR3 comprises 13 residues. Written as DNA, the CDR3 is TGTGCCAGCAGCCCAGACAGGGTCGGAGGCTACACCTTC. Its protein is CASSPDRVGGYTF. Based on the CDR3 plus reference TRBV7-2 and TRBJ1-2, the full variable domain is GAGVSQSPSNKVTEKGKDVELRCDPISGHTALYWYRQSLGQGLEFLIYFQGNSAPDKSGLPSDRFSAERTGGSVSTLTIQRTQQEDSAVYLCASSPDRVGGYTFGSGTRLTVV.

The chain joins TRBV7-2 to TRBJ2-7; 7 nucleotides align to TRBD1. Germline values: CDR1 SGHTA, CDR2 FQGNSA. The V segment lost 5 bases and the J segment 3 bases; nucleotides outside the gene matches: 7. This CDR3 comprises 14 residues. In DNA, the CDR3 is TGTGCCAGCAGCCTCGGACAGGTCCGCTACGAGCAGTACTTC. Translated: CASSLGQVRYEQYF.

The CDR3 loop is CASSTETGSNEKLFF. The CDR3 DNA sequence: TGTGCCAGTAGTACAGAGACAGGATCTAATGAAAAACTGTTTTTT. The chain recombines TRBV19 with TRBJ1-4, with D possibly being TRBD1 (6 bases). CDR3 length: 15 amino acids. Germline CDR1 LNHDA, CDR2 SQIVND (reference sequence). V was cut by 4 bases and J by 3 bases, with 12 bases left in between.

This clone was counted once. The CDR3 nucleotides read TGCGCCAGCAGCACGGGTCTCACAGATACGCAGTATTTT. Protein sequence: CASSTGLTDTQYF. The V call is TRBV5-1, the J call TRBJ2-3; D remains ambiguous. Germline loops: CDR1 SGHRS, CDR2 YFSETQ. Trimming removed 4 bases from V and 2 bases from J, with 8 bases in between. This CDR3 contains 13 residues.

The J gene is TRBJ2-1, the V gene TRBV11-2; 14 bases match TRBD2. The V segment lost 5 bases and the J segment 0 bases; nucleotides outside the gene matches: 6. The germline CDR1 and CDR2 sequences are SGHAT and FQNNGV. CDR3 length: 18 residues. This CDR3 is CASSVTGTSGGSYNEQFF. The DNA of the CDR3 is TGTGCCAGCAGCGTAACGGGGACTAGCGGGGGCTCCTACAATGAGCAGTTCTTC.

The chain combines TRBV6-5 with TRBJ2-5; TRBD1 might be the D (6 bases). Trimming took 6 bases from V and 5 from J, leaving 16 bases between them. Looked up from germline, CDR1 is MNHEY and CDR2 is SVGAGI. CDR3 length equals 14 residues. The CDR3 bases are TGTGCCAGCAGGACCAGTACAGGGTTGGAGACCCAGTACTTC. The encoded protein is CASRTSTGLETQYF.

This sequence joins TRBV6-5 and TRBJ1-5; D remains unclear. The CDR3 has 13 amino acids. The germline V gene encodes CDR1 MNHEY and CDR2 SVGAGI. Between the trimmed V and J ends, which lost 8 bases and 5 bases, there was a span of 13 bases. CDR3: CASSSTPDQPQHF. CDR3 DNA sequence: TGTGCCAGCTCCTCGACCCCCGATCAGCCCCAGCATTTT.

This clone turned up a few times. The genes are TRBV21-1 and TRBJ1-1. TRBV21-1 is recorded as a pseudogene. The CDR3 covers 16 residues. The DNA of the CDR3 is TGTGCCAGCAGCATTGTCCATCCCCGACGGAGCACTGAAGCTTTCTTT. It yields the protein CASSIVHPRRSTEAFF.

The chain combines TRBV7-2 with TRBJ2-7; weak D call: TRBD1 (7 bases). Germline V lookup: CDR1 SGHTA, CDR2 FQGNSA. Trimming cost V 1 base and J 4 bases, with 26 bases left between them. The CDR3 is 19 residues long. Here the CDR3 reads CASSLVAAVGQLEWYEQYF. CDR3 DNA sequence: TGTGCCAGCAGCTTAGTAGCGGCCGTGGGACAGCTCGAATGGTACGAGCAGTACTTC.

The chain combines TRBV5-1 with TRBJ2-5, with D unresolved. This CDR3 is built from 13 residues. Germline V CDR1 and CDR2: SGHRS, YFSETQ. The V end lost 2 bases, the J end lost 3 bases, and 8 bases lay between the germline ends. CDR3: CASSFPGEETQYF. The CDR3 DNA reads as TGCGCCAGCAGCTTCCCCGGCGAAGAGACCCAGTACTTC.

The rearrangement joins TRBV25-1 to TRBJ2-1, with D perhaps TRBD2 (5 bases). The CDR3 contains 16 residues. Trimming removed 3 bases from V and 2 bases from J, with 14 bases in between. Germline CDR1 is MGHDK and CDR2 is SYGVNS. In nucleotides, the CDR3 is TGTGCCAGCAGTGATCCTAGCATTGCCCCCTACAATGAGCAGTTCTTC. Amino acids: CASSDPSIAPYNEQFF. The entire variable domain, with the rest obtained from reference TRBV25-1 and TRBJ2-1, is as follows: EADIYQTPRYLVIGTGKKITLECSQTMGHDKMYWYQQDPGMELHLIHYSYGVNSTEKGDLSSESTVSRIRTEHFPLTLESARPSHTSQYLCASSDPSIAPYNEQFFGPGTRLTVL.

The chain carries TRBV6-5 and TRBJ2-1; weak D call: TRBD1 (5 bases). CDR1 and CDR2 from the germline V gene are MNHEY and SVGAGI. With 2 bases removed from V and 8 bases from J, the gap between germline ends came to 13 bases. CDR3 length: 14 residues. CDR3 sequence: CASSYAAARDEQFF. The CDR3 DNA reads TGTGCCAGCAGTTACGCGGCCGCCAGGGATGAGCAGTTCTTC.

This clone was seen only a few times. The V and J genes are TRBV19 and TRBJ1-5; TRBD1 is a possible D gene (6 bases). V was clipped by 6 bases and J by 1 base, with 10 bases between them. Germline-derived CDR1 and CDR2 are LNHDA and SQIVND (reference sequence). There are 14 residues in the CDR3. CDR3 nucleotides: TGTGCCAGTAGATTCCAGGGGAGCAATCAGCCCCAGCATTTT. Its translation: CASRFQGSNQPQHF.

The CDR3 protein is CSVAHPTSGSADTQYF. CDR3 nucleotides: TGCAGCGTTGCCCATCCGACTAGCGGGAGTGCAGATACGCAGTATTTT. This chain joins TRBV29-1 and TRBJ2-3; 12 nucleotides match TRBD2. The J segment lost 4 bases and the V segment lost 4 bases, leaving 9 bases of the junction unmatched. CDR3 length: 16 residues. Germline CDR1 reads SQVTM; CDR2 reads ANQGSEA.

Worth noting for this clone: This may be a read error: a much more frequent sequence differs by one nucleotide. Within the sample, other DNA sequences also encode this same CDR3. The V call is TRBV28, the J call TRBJ2-1; D is undetermined. V dropped 5 bases and J dropped 4 bases, with 6 bases sitting between them. CDR1 is MDHEN, CDR2 SYDVKM, per germline. The CDR3 runs to 12 residues. The CDR3 DNA follows: TGTGCCAGCAGTCTGGAGTACAATGAGCAGTTCTTC. Translated, it gives CASSLEYNEQFF.

This clone was seen just once. The rearrangement uses TRBV7-6 and TRBJ1-2; D gene unclear. This CDR3 is built from 15 residues. The V and J ends lost 5 bases and 0 bases respectively, with 13 bases between them. The germline V gene has CDR1 SGHVS and CDR2 FNYEAQ. The DNA of the CDR3 is TGTGCCAGCAGCCTCTCTAGGCTTCCTAACTATGGCTACACCTTC. It codes for CASSLSRLPNYGYTF.

The chain uses TRBV27 and TRBJ2-1; the D gene is possibly TRBD2 (6 bases). Germline values: CDR1 MNHEY, CDR2 SMNVEV (reference sequence). The CDR3 consists of 15 residues. The germline V and J ends were trimmed by 5 bases and 4 bases, with 15 bases remaining between them. CDR3 sequence (DNA): TGTGCCAGCAGTGATCTCGGGGGAAGTTACAATGAGCAGTTCTTC. Protein sequence: CASSDLGGSYNEQFF.

This rearrangement joins TRBV7-9 to TRBJ2-7; D gene unclear. V was cut by 4 bases and J by 3 bases, with 10 bases left in between. The CDR3 spans 13 residues. The germline gives CDR1 SEHNR, CDR2 FQNEAQ (reference sequence). CDR3 nucleotides: TGTGCCAGCAGCTGGGCCGGGCGCTACGAGCAGTACTTC. This sequence encodes CASSWAGRYEQYF.

The genes are TRBV11-3 and TRBJ2-5; D is possibly TRBD2 (6 bases). The CDR3 consists of 15 residues. Germline V gene lookup returns CDR1 SGHNT and CDR2 YENEEA. V was cut by 3 bases and J by 1 base, with 12 bases left in between. The DNA for the CDR3 is TGTGCCAGCAGCTTTGGGAGGAGCCCCCAAGAGACCCAGTACTTC. Translating it yields CASSFGRSPQETQYF.

This clone was seen once. V usage is TRBV7-9 and J usage is TRBJ2-7, with a weak D call TRBD2 (6 bases). CDR3 length equals 13 residues. CDR1 and CDR2 (germline): SEHNR, FQNEAQ (reference sequence). V shed 3 bases and J shed 3 bases, with 9 bases lying between them. The CDR3 here is CASSFPGLYEQYF. CDR3 DNA: TGTGCCAGCAGCTTTCCGGGACTCTACGAGCAGTACTTC.

The rearrangement links TRBV27 to TRBJ2-7; TRBD2 agrees at 7 bases. CDR3 length: 14 amino acids. Germline values: CDR1 MNHEY, CDR2 SMNVEV (reference sequence). V lost 5 bases to trimming and J lost 4 bases; unmatched junction nucleotides: 8. The CDR3 sequence: CASSRPGRAYEQYF. CDR3 in DNA: TGTGCCAGCAGTCGGCCAGGGAGGGCATACGAGCAGTACTTC.

The chain recombines TRBV28 with TRBJ2-7; the match to TRBD2 covers 9 bases. The CDR3 extends over 14 amino acids. Losses at the gene ends were 8 bases for V and 4 bases for J; bases not matched to a gene: 9. Per germline, CDR1 MDHEN and CDR2 SYDVKM. CDR3 sequence reads: CASRASGEGYEQYF. The CDR3 DNA is TGTGCCAGCCGGGCTAGCGGGGAGGGATACGAGCAGTACTTC.

This chain uses TRBV5-1 with TRBJ2-7; D gene uncertain. Germline values: CDR1 SGHRS, CDR2 YFSETQ. The CDR3 runs to 13 residues. Trimming left V 5 bases short and J 0 bases short, with 9 bases between. The DNA for the CDR3 is TGCGCCAGCAGGGCAGCGAGCTCCTACGAGCAGTACTTC. It encodes CASRAASSYEQYF.

The chain is built from TRBV27 and TRBJ2-3, with 7 positions matching TRBD1. The V segment lost 3 bases and the J segment 1 base; nucleotides outside the gene matches: 4. Germline CDR1 reads MNHEY; CDR2 reads SMNVEV (reference sequence). CDR3 length: 15 amino acids. CDR3 coding DNA: TGTGCCAGCAGTTTCACGACAGGGCGCACAGATACGCAGTATTTT. Translation: CASSFTTGRTDTQYF.

This clone was detected a few times. This rearrangement joins TRBV7-2 to TRBJ1-2, with 7 positions matching TRBD1. CDR3 size: 13 residues. Trimming at V came to 5 bases and at J to 6 bases, leaving 6 bases not matched to a gene. Germline CDR1 is SGHTA and CDR2 is FQGNSA. In nucleotides, the CDR3 is TGTGCCAGCAGCCCCGGGACAGCAAATGGCTACACCTTC. This encodes CASSPGTANGYTF.

This clone occurred a few times. The chain recombines TRBV19 with TRBJ2-7, with TRBD1 matching 9 bases. This CDR3 has 14 amino acids. The V gene's germline CDR1 is LNHDA and CDR2 SQIVND (reference sequence). The trim removed 4 bases at V and 6 bases at J, leaving 7 bases unmatched. The CDR3 is CASSTTGGSGEQYF. Written as DNA, the CDR3 is TGTGCCAGTAGTACGACAGGGGGAAGTGGCGAGCAGTACTTC. Using reference TRBV19 and TRBJ2-7 for the parts outside the CDR3, the full variable domain is DGGITQSPKYLFRKEGQNVTLSCEQNLNHDAMYWYRQDPGQGLRLIYYSQIVNDFQKGDIAEGYSVSREKKESFPLTVTSAQKNPTAFYLCASSTTGGSGEQYFGPGTRLTVT.

This chain connects TRBV10-2 to TRBJ2-7; 8 nucleotides line up with TRBD1. V was pared by 10 bases and J by 0 bases, with 8 bases of the junction left unmatched. The CDR3 contains 14 residues. The germline CDR1 and CDR2 sequences are WSHSY and SAAADI. The CDR3 is CATSRQGSSYEQYF. The CDR3 coding sequence is TGCGCCACTTCGAGACAGGGGAGCTCCTACGAGCAGTACTTC.